Below are 22 T cell receptor beta chains sequenced from a single sample in a study of blood T cell repertoires in COVID-19 (TCRdb year 2020). Library generation was performed with the immunoSEQ multiplex PCR assay. Entries here come from immuneACCESS through TCRdb and include only in-frame sequences with V and J called. Some clones fail to appear in such tables; in the studies checked, an unresolved V gene covers under half of the shortfall, and the cause of the remainder is unknown. The sample contains about 500,000 clones, roughly 87% of them found a single time. The top ten constitute roughly 0.7% of the sample. Material: PBMCs or T cells enriched from blood (not recorded which). The receptors were gathered from a woman aged 18-29 years who had recovered from COVID-19.

This sequence joins TRBV6-5 and TRBJ1-5; no clear D. Germline V CDR1 and CDR2: MNHEY, SVGAGI. V gave up 5 bases and J gave up 9 bases, with 20 bases separating them. The CDR3 loop spans 15 amino acids. The CDR3 loop is CASSPTGEGSWPQHF. As DNA, the CDR3 is TGTGCCAGCAGTCCTACTGGGGAGGGATCGTGGCCCCAGCATTTT.

The CDR3 DNA reads as TGCAGCGTTGGCCCGGGACAGGGTTTGAGGACCGATCAGCCCCAGCATTTT. Protein sequence: CSVGPGQGLRTDQPQHF. V gene TRBV29-1 combines with J gene TRBJ1-5; 9 bases agree with TRBD1. The CDR3 is 17 amino acids. J lost 5 bases, V lost 4 bases, and 15 bases had no gene match. CDR1 is SQVTM and CDR2 is ANQGSEA in the germline V gene.

The rearrangement joins TRBV27 to TRBJ2-5, with a tentative D call TRBD1 (6 bases). This CDR3 has 15 residues. V shed 5 bases and J shed 4 bases, with 17 bases lying between them. Germline CDR1 reads MNHEY; CDR2 reads SMNVEV (reference sequence). Written as DNA, the CDR3 is TGTGCCAGCAGTCCCCAGGGGATCGTAACAGAGACCCAGTACTTC. Translating it yields CASSPQGIVTETQYF.

This chain joins TRBV3-1 (or the pseudogene TRBV3-2) and TRBJ1-2; D perhaps matches TRBD1 (5 bases). Germline lookup yields CDR1 LGHDT and CDR2 YNNKEL (reference sequence). Trimming left V 0 bases short and J 8 bases short, with 16 bases between. The CDR3 covers 15 residues. The DNA of the CDR3 is TGTGCCAGCAGCCAAGATAGGGGCGGTATCAGGGGCTACACCTTC. Residues: CASSQDRGGIRGYTF.

The V call is TRBV6-5, the J call TRBJ1-1; 9 positions agree with TRBD1. The germline V gene has CDR1 MNHEY and CDR2 SVGAGI. CDR3 length: 16 residues. V lost 2 bases and J lost 3; bases outside the gene matches: 7. CDR3 protein: CASSYVRDRGYTEAFF. DNA of the CDR3: TGTGCCAGCAGTTACGTAAGAGACAGGGGGTACACTGAAGCTTTCTTT.

The V call is TRBV6-5, the J call TRBJ1-5; TRBD1 matches 7 bases. Germline V gene sequence: CDR1 MNHEY, CDR2 SVGAGI. The V gene end was trimmed by 4 bases and the J gene end by 0 bases; junction bases not matched to a gene: 3. CDR3 length equals 15 residues. CDR3 nucleotides: TGTGCCAGCAGTTGGGACAGATATAGCAATCAGCCCCAGCATTTT. Its protein is CASSWDRYSNQPQHF.

The V and J genes are TRBV4-1 and TRBJ1-5; 7 bases are shared with TRBD1. CDR1 is MGHRA, CDR2 YSYEKL, per germline. Losses at the gene ends were 4 bases for V and 6 bases for J; bases not matched to a gene: 18. This CDR3 region has 18 residues. Written as DNA, the CDR3 is TGCGCCAGCAGCCCTAACCTTCTGACAGGGCGCGGGGTTCAGCCCCAGCATTTT. Amino acids: CASSPNLLTGRGVQPQHF.

The sample holds a few counts of this clone. The chain employs TRBV7-6 and TRBJ1-1, with a tentative D call TRBD1 (5 bases). Trimming took off 7 bases at V and 1 base at J, with 10 bases between the two ends. The V gene's germline CDR1 is SGHVS and CDR2 FNYEAQ. The CDR3 extends over 13 amino acids. The CDR3 spells CASTRARNTEAFF. DNA of the CDR3: TGTGCCAGCACCAGGGCACGGAACACTGAAGCTTTCTTT. Together with reference TRBV7-6 and TRBJ1-1, the CDR3 gives the full variable domain: GAGVSQSPRYKVTKRGQDVALRCDPISGHVSLYWYRQALGQGPEFLTYFNYEAQQDKSGLPNDRFSAERPEGSISTLTIQRTEQRDSAMYRCASTRARNTEAFFGQGTRLTVV.

The V gene is TRBV28, the J gene TRBJ1-1, with D unresolved. The CDR3 runs to 14 residues. The ends were cut back, 5 bases at V and 6 bases at J, with 16 bases in the middle. The germline V gene has CDR1 MDHEN and CDR2 SYDVKM. CDR3 in DNA: TGTGCCAGCAGTAGTGGCCGATCTAGCTCTGAAGCTTTCTTT. It translates to CASSSGRSSSEAFF.

The chain couples TRBV5-1 to TRBJ1-6; 8 bases line up with TRBD1. This CDR3 is 16 amino acids long. The V and J ends lost 0 bases and 7 bases, in that order; junction bases with no gene match: 6. The germline gives CDR1 SGHRS, CDR2 YFSETQ. CDR3 region: CASSLDAGGTNSPLHF. The CDR3 coding sequence is TGCGCCAGCAGCTTGGATGCAGGGGGCACCAATTCACCCCTCCACTTT.

CDR3 DNA: TGTGCCAGCAGCCACAGGGTCTATGGCTACACCTTC. It specifies CASSHRVYGYTF. This chain uses TRBV6-5 with TRBJ1-2; a weak D match, TRBD1 (6 bases). V lost 6 bases, J lost 4 bases, and 9 bases lay in between. Germline V CDR1 and CDR2: MNHEY, SVGAGI. The CDR3 totals 12 residues.

The V call is TRBV28, the J call TRBJ1-5, with 9 bases that match TRBD1. Germline V gene lookup returns CDR1 MDHEN and CDR2 SYDVKM. V gave up 4 bases and J gave up 0 bases; unmatched junction bases: 16. This CDR3 region has 20 residues. This chain's CDR3 is CASSSILQGARSNSNQPQHF. CDR3 DNA: TGTGCCAGCAGTTCGATCCTACAGGGGGCGCGTAGTAATAGCAATCAGCCCCAGCATTTT.

On this clone itself: This same CDR3 is encoded by further DNA sequences in the sample. The rearrangement links TRBV6-5 to TRBJ1-1, with 10 bases lining up with TRBD1. The CDR3 has 13 amino acids. Germline V gene data show CDR1 as MNHEY and CDR2 as SVGAGI. Germline trimming cut 5 bases from V and 4 bases from J; bases unmatched to any gene: 1. CDR3 nucleotides: TGTGCCAGCAGTCGGACAGGGGGCACTGAAGCTTTCTTT. Its protein product is CASSRTGGTEAFF.

The rearrangement links TRBV6-1 to TRBJ1-6; 8 nucleotides line up with TRBD1. The CDR3 spans 16 residues. V lost 1 base to trimming and J lost 6 bases; unmatched junction nucleotides: 5. Germline V gives CDR1 MNHNS, CDR2 SASEGT. The CDR3 is CASSEVGGQGNSPLHF. CDR3 nucleotides: TGTGCCAGCAGTGAAGTTGGAGGACAGGGTAATTCACCCCTCCACTTT.

This clone was picked up a small number of times. The CDR3 region has the DNA TGTGCTAGTGGTTTGGTAAGGAGGTGGCAGTACTTC. It specifies CASGLVRRWQYF. The V and J genes are TRBV12-5 and TRBJ2-7; D is possibly TRBD2 (5 bases). Per germline, CDR1 LGHNT and CDR2 FRNRAP. V gave up 0 bases and J gave up 9 bases, with 9 bases separating them. This CDR3 has 12 residues.

The genes are TRBV4-2 and TRBJ2-3; D remains unclear. Germline CDR1 and CDR2: LGHNA and YNFKEQ. CDR3 length: 14 residues. V gave up 0 bases and J gave up 6 bases, with 10 bases separating them. The CDR3 loop is CASSQELSRDTQYF. Written as DNA, the CDR3 is TGTGCCAGCAGCCAAGAGCTAAGCAGGGATACGCAGTATTTT.

This sequence joins TRBV6-2 or TRBV6-3 and TRBJ1-2; perhaps TRBD1 as D (5 bases). Germline CDR1 reads MNHEY; CDR2 reads SVGEGT. The CDR3 runs to 16 residues. Trimming left V 0 bases short and J 2 bases short, with 13 bases between. The CDR3 region is CASSYSPRSGNYGYTF. CDR3 bases: TGTGCCAGCAGTTACTCGCCCAGATCAGGGAACTATGGCTACACCTTC.

The V gene is TRBV6-2 or TRBV6-3, the J gene TRBJ1-1; possibly TRBD1 for D (5 bases). The CDR3 extends over 13 amino acids. Germline CDR1 and CDR2: MNHEY and SVGEGT. The ends were cut back, 2 bases at V and 8 bases at J, with 12 bases in the middle. The DNA for the CDR3 is TGTGCCAGCAGTTACGTTCAGGGAGGGGAAGCTTTCTTT. Translating gives CASSYVQGGEAFF.

V and J are TRBV2 and TRBJ1-5, with 8 positions matching TRBD1. Germline V gene lookup returns CDR1 SNHLY and CDR2 FYNNEI. V lost 7 bases and J lost 5; bases outside the gene matches: 7. The CDR3 extends over 14 amino acids. CDR3 DNA: TGTGCCAGCACCCTGACAGGGGAGGATCAGCCCCAGCATTTT. It specifies CASTLTGEDQPQHF.

This chain connects TRBV27 to TRBJ1-5; 8 bases fit TRBD1. Germline V gene data show CDR1 as MNHEY and CDR2 as SMNVEV (reference sequence). V shed 5 bases and J 9 bases; nucleotides not matched to a gene: 9. This CDR3 comprises 14 residues. The CDR3 DNA reads TGTGCCAGCAGTCTCGGACAGGGCTTGAGGCCCCAGCATTTT. Translated: CASSLGQGLRPQHF.

The count of this clone is one. This rearrangement joins TRBV28 to TRBJ1-2, with a possible D match to TRBD1 (6 bases). Germline V gene lookup returns CDR1 MDHEN and CDR2 SYDVKM. Trimming removed 1 base from V and 0 bases from J, with 15 bases in between. This CDR3 comprises 17 residues. The DNA of the CDR3 is TGTGCCAGCAGTTTATCCAGCCTGACAGGTCCTAACTATGGCTACACCTTC. It codes for CASSLSSLTGPNYGYTF.

In DNA, the CDR3 is TGCGCCAGCAGCCAAAGACCCCAGGACAGTCCTACCCCTTATAGCAATCAGCCCCAGCATTTT. This encodes CASSQRPQDSPTPYSNQPQHF. The rearrangement uses TRBV4-1 and TRBJ1-5, with a possible D match to TRBD1 (6 bases). Per germline, CDR1 MGHRA and CDR2 YSYEKL. V dropped 2 bases and J dropped 0 bases, with 26 bases sitting between them. This CDR3 contains 21 residues.